The 6 T cell receptor beta chains reported below all come from one sample, sequenced in a study of cytomegalovirus exposure and HLA in healthy donors. The PCR used 60 Vbeta and 13 Jbeta primers. Produced via immunoSEQ multiplex PCR; TCRdb's table is partial and in-frame only. In the table there are under 200,000 clones, approximately 85% of which are singletons. The sequencing input was PBMCs. The receptors come from a woman in her fifties or sixties in good health and CMV-seronegative.

J is TRBJ1-5 and V is TRBV28; 7 bases fit TRBD1. In germline, CDR1 is MDHEN, CDR2 SYDVKM. CDR3 length: 15 residues. The V segment lost 6 bases and the J segment 1 base; nucleotides outside the gene matches: 6. The CDR3 sequence: CASRPQGISNQPQHF. CDR3 DNA: TGTGCCAGCAGGCCACAGGGGATCAGCAATCAGCCCCAGCATTTT.

The chain recombines TRBV29-1 with TRBJ1-1; 8 nucleotides line up with TRBD1. V shed 1 base and J 1 base; nucleotides not matched to a gene: 8. CDR1 and CDR2 from the germline V gene are SQVTM and ANQGSEA. This CDR3 is built from 16 residues. This chain's CDR3 is CSVEGQGAKENTEAFF. Here the CDR3 DNA reads TGCAGCGTTGAAGGGCAGGGGGCGAAGGAGAACACTGAAGCTTTCTTT.

This clone was observed a handful of times. V is TRBV18 and J is TRBJ2-1; TRBD2 aligns across 13 bases. CDR3 size: 16 residues. The V gene's germline CDR1 is KGHSH and CDR2 LQKENI. The J segment lost 7 bases and the V segment lost 4 bases, leaving 7 bases of the junction unmatched. The CDR3, as DNA: TGTGCCAGCTCACAAGAACTAGCGGGAGGGCAAAATGAGCAGTTCTTC. It is translated as CASSQELAGGQNEQFF. Using reference TRBV18 and TRBJ2-1 for the parts outside the CDR3, the full variable domain is NAGVMQNPRHLVRRRGQEARLRCSPMKGHSHVYWYRQLPEEGLKFMVYLQKENIIDESGMPKERFSAEFPKEGPSILRIQQVVRGDSAAYFCASSQELAGGQNEQFFGPGTRLTVL.

The V gene is TRBV11-3, the J gene TRBJ2-5; 11 bases are shared with TRBD2. The ends lost 5 bases at V and 4 bases at J; junction bases unmatched: 9. The CDR3 covers 16 residues. Germline CDR1 reads SGHNT; CDR2 reads YENEEA. CDR3 protein: CASSQRATSGRETQYF. The CDR3 DNA reads TGTGCCAGCAGCCAACGCGCCACTAGCGGGAGAGAGACCCAGTACTTC.

This clone was seen only a few times. The CDR3: CASSLTGNTQYF. CDR3 nucleotide sequence: TGTGCCAGCAGCTTAACGGGAAATACGCAGTATTTT. The chain carries TRBV7-6 and TRBJ2-3; D possibly corresponds to TRBD2 (5 bases). V lost 2 bases and J 7 bases, leaving 7 bases between the germline ends. Germline V gene data show CDR1 as SGHVS and CDR2 as FNYEAQ. The CDR3 is 12 residues long.

The chain employs TRBV6-5 and TRBJ2-7, with D tentatively TRBD1 (5 bases). Germline values: CDR1 MNHEY, CDR2 SVGAGI. V was clipped by 8 bases and J by 2 bases, with 16 bases between them. The CDR3 length is 14 residues. The DNA for the CDR3 is TGTGCCAGCTCCCCAGGCAGGGATACCTACGAGCAGTACTTC. Protein sequence: CASSPGRDTYEQYF.